This T cell receptor beta chain was sequenced during a study of control samples from healthy donors and cancer patients. Produced via immunoSEQ multiplex PCR; TCRdb's table is partial and in-frame only. Here the sample spans 150,000 to 200,000 clones, 70% to 90% being singletons. This CDR3 has 15 residues. Trimming pared 3 bases from V and 0 bases from J, leaving 12 bases between. Germline values: CDR1 SGDLS, CDR2 YYNGEE. The sequence was obtained from a man aged 25 to 45 in good health. The sample consisted of blood. The chain carries TRBV9 and TRBJ1-1; D is unresolved. This chain's CDR3 is CASSAQGAMNTEAFF. DNA of the CDR3: TGTGCCAGCAGCGCACAAGGAGCCATGAACACTGAAGCTTTCTTT.